These 5 T cell receptor beta chains originate from one sample sequenced in a study of blood T cell repertoires in COVID-19. This table comes from immunoSEQ multiplex PCR, and its TCRdb copy is limited to in-frame clones, with some not included. This sample yields roughly 73,000 clones, of which more than 75% are seen a single time; 15% to 17% belongs to the top ten. The sample consisted of peripheral blood. Receptors originate from a human donor in a cohort sampled during active COVID-19.

In DNA form, the CDR3 reads TGTGCCAGCAGTTTGCCGGTTGGGGCCAACGTCCTGACTTTC. This gives the protein CASSLPVGANVLTF. The rearrangement links TRBV28 to TRBJ2-6, with D uncertain. Germline CDR1 MDHEN, CDR2 SYDVKM. Trimming removed 3 bases from V and 3 bases from J, with 6 bases in between. The CDR3 extends over 14 amino acids.

This chain joins TRBV4-1 and TRBJ2-7, with 8 nucleotides matching TRBD1. The CDR3 has 16 amino acids. Germline CDR1 reads MGHRA; CDR2 reads YSYEKL. V was clipped by 0 bases and J by 2 bases; unmatched bases: 6. The CDR3 DNA is TGCGCCAGCAGCCAAGATTCGGACAGGGTCCCCTACGAGCAGTACTTC. Amino acid sequence: CASSQDSDRVPYEQYF.

The chain links TRBV7-2 to TRBJ2-1; 9 bases line up with TRBD1. CDR1 is SGHTA and CDR2 is FQGNSA in the germline V gene. V shed 0 bases and J 6 bases; nucleotides not matched to a gene: 12. This CDR3 has 18 residues. CDR3 nucleotide sequence: TGTGCCAGCAGCTTAGCAGTCGCGGGACAGGGCTGGGGCAATGAGCAGTTCTTC. This gives the protein CASSLAVAGQGWGNEQFF.

The chain carries TRBV28 and TRBJ1-6; the D gene is possibly TRBD1 (5 bases). Germline V gives CDR1 MDHEN, CDR2 SYDVKM. V was clipped by 3 bases and J by 5 bases, with 8 bases between them. The CDR3 totals 14 residues. For the CDR3, the DNA is TGTGCCAGCAGTTTGGGGCAGAATAATTCACCCCTCCACTTT. Translation gives CASSLGQNNSPLHF. Full variable domain (remainder filled in from reference TRBV28 and TRBJ1-6): DVKVTQSSRYLVKRTGEKVFLECVQDMDHENMFWYRQDPGLGLRLIYFSYDVKMKEKGDIPEGYSVSREKKERFSLILESASTNQTSMYLCASSLGQNNSPLHFGNGTRLTVT.

The V and J genes are TRBV5-6 and TRBJ2-7; 12 nucleotides line up with TRBD2. Germline V gene data show CDR1 as SGHDT and CDR2 as YYEEEE. This CDR3 comprises 15 residues. The V gene end was trimmed by 6 bases and the J gene end by 0 bases; junction bases not matched to a gene: 4. CDR3 in DNA: TGTGCCAGCAATACACTAGCGGGGGGCTCCTACGAGCAGTACTTC. Its translation: CASNTLAGGSYEQYF.